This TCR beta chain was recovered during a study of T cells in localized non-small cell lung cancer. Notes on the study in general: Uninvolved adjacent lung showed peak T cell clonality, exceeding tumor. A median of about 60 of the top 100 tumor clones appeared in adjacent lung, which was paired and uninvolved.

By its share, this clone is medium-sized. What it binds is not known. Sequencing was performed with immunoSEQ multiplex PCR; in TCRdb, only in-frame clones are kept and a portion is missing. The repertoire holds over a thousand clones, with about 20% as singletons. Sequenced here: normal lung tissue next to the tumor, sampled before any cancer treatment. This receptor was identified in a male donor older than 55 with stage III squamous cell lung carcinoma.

CDR3 sequence: CASSVPLGGPNTGELFF. CDR3 DNA sequence: TGTGCCAGCAGCGTACCCCTTGGGGGCCCGAACACCGGGGAGCTGTTTTTT. The genes are TRBV9 and TRBJ2-2; possibly TRBD1 for D (6 bases). The CDR3 has 17 amino acids. Looked up from germline, CDR1 is SGDLS and CDR2 is YYNGEE. V was pared by 1 base and J by 0 bases, with 13 bases between.